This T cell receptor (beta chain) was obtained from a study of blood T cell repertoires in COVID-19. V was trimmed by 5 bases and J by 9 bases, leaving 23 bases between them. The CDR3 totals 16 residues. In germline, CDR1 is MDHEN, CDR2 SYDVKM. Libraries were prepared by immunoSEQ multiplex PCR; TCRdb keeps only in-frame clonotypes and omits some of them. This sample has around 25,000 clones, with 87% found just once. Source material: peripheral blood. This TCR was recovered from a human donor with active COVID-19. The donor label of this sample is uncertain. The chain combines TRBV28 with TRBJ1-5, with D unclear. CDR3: CASSPPGKEGKGPQHF. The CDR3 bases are TGTGCCAGCAGTCCCCCGGGCAAAGAGGGAAAAGGGCCCCAGCATTTT.